One and the same sample provided the 10 T cell receptor beta chains below, sequenced in a study of shared clonotypes between healthy human individuals. The assay was immunoSEQ multiplex PCR, and TCRdb's table has in-frame clones only and misses some. In the table there are approximately 2.5 million clones, approximately 92% of which are singletons. Sequenced sample: naive CD4+ T cells sorted from blood. Subset defined: CD45RA+ positively selected. These receptors were taken from a young man in good health.

This chain uses TRBV28 with TRBJ2-1; the match to TRBD1 covers 9 bases. The CDR3 is 16 residues long. Germline CDR1 is MDHEN and CDR2 is SYDVKM. Losses at the gene ends were 6 bases for V and 5 bases for J; bases not matched to a gene: 11. The CDR3: CASSPPRTGVHNEQFF. As DNA, the CDR3 is TGTGCCAGCAGCCCCCCCCGGACAGGGGTCCACAATGAGCAGTTCTTC.

In the case of this clone: This may be a read error, as it is one base from a much larger clone. The sample has other DNA sequences that encode this CDR3 too. The gene calls are TRBV7-2 and TRBJ1-2; the D gene is possibly TRBD1 (6 bases). From germline, CDR1 is SGHTA and CDR2 FQGNSA. CDR3 length: 13 residues. V shed 5 bases and J shed 1 base, with 8 bases lying between them. The CDR3 loop reads CASSADSNYGYTF. CDR3 nucleotide sequence: TGTGCCAGCAGCGCGGACAGTAACTATGGCTACACCTTC.

J is TRBJ2-7 and V is TRBV2, with D possibly TRBD1 on 6 matching bases. Germline assignment: CDR1 SNHLY and CDR2 FYNNEI. V lost 3 bases to trimming and J lost 1 base, with 10 bases between them. The length of the CDR3 is 14 residues. The CDR3 here is CASSEWDTSYEQYF. CDR3 nucleotides: TGTGCCAGCAGTGAGTGGGACACTTCCTACGAGCAGTACTTC.

The chain uses TRBV6-6 and TRBJ2-2, with 10 positions matching TRBD1. The CDR3 totals 14 residues. In germline, CDR1 is MNHNY, CDR2 SVGAGI (reference sequence). Trimming took 7 bases from V and 8 from J; bases not matched to a gene: 7. The CDR3 DNA is TGTGCCAGCAAACCGACAGGGGGCTGGGGGGAGCTGTTTTTT. It translates to CASKPTGGWGELFF.

This chain joins TRBV7-2 and TRBJ2-7, with D unresolved. V was pared by 5 bases and J by 2 bases, with 10 bases between. Germline lookup yields CDR1 SGHTA and CDR2 FQGNSA. The CDR3 spans 13 residues. The CDR3 DNA sequence: TGTGCCAGCAGCCATAACAGCCCCTACGAGCAGTACTTC. It encodes CASSHNSPYEQYF.

The chain uses TRBV28 and TRBJ1-5; D ambiguous. Trimming left V 7 bases short and J 5 bases short, with 6 bases between. Per germline, CDR1 MDHEN and CDR2 SYDVKM. The CDR3 runs to 11 residues. In nucleotides, the CDR3 is TGTGCCAGCAACCGGGATCAGCCCCAGCATTTT. Amino acid sequence: CASNRDQPQHF.

The chain couples TRBV10-3 to TRBJ2-1; 9 bases align to TRBD1. The V gene's germline CDR1 is ENHRY and CDR2 SYGVKD. This CDR3 region has 12 residues. V lost 8 bases to trimming and J lost 8 bases; unmatched junction nucleotides: 4. The CDR3: CAIWTGADEQFF. The CDR3 DNA sequence: TGTGCCATCTGGACAGGGGCGGATGAGCAGTTCTTC.

V gene TRBV18 combines with J gene TRBJ2-5; D is unclear. From germline, CDR1 is KGHSH and CDR2 LQKENI. Trimming took 0 bases from V and 1 from J, leaving 9 bases between them. The CDR3 sequence is 15 residues long. The CDR3 nucleotides read TGTGCCAGCTCACCACCGATGGGCGTCCAAGAGACCCAGTACTTC. The encoded protein is CASSPPMGVQETQYF.

This clone appeared a single time. The rearrangement joins TRBV30 to TRBJ1-3; maybe TRBD1 (6 bases). V dropped 8 bases and J dropped 2 bases, with 19 bases sitting between them. Germline V gives CDR1 GTSNPN, CDR2 SVGIG (reference sequence). CDR3 size: 15 residues. The CDR3 protein is CALQARGPAGNTIYF. In DNA form, the CDR3 reads TGTGCCCTTCAAGCCAGGGGCCCAGCTGGAAACACCATATATTTT.

The V gene is TRBV7-9, the J gene TRBJ1-1, with 7 bases aligning to TRBD1. V shed 5 bases and J 8 bases; nucleotides not matched to a gene: 8. Germline lookup yields CDR1 SEHNR and CDR2 FQNEAQ (reference sequence). CDR3 length equals 13 residues. CDR3 bases: TGTGCCAGCAGCGAAGGGGGCCAAACGGAAGCTTTCTTT. This translates into CASSEGGQTEAFF.